These 13 T cell receptor beta chains were sequenced from one sample in a study of shared clonotypes between healthy human individuals (dated by TCRdb to the early 2020s). Receptor libraries were prepared by the immunoSEQ multiplex PCR assay. As stored in TCRdb, this immuneACCESS dataset retains in-frame rearrangements with V and J assigned. A fraction of the clones does not appear; measured against another copy, unresolved V genes explain less than half of the discrepancy, and the remainder lacks a known reason. In this sample the table shows approximately 740,000 clones, almost 95% of which occur a single time. The ten top clones hold around 24% of the sample. For the CD8 naive samples, CD45RO-negative cells were positively selected for CCR7, yielding a CD45RA+CCR7+ population from which TemRA cells were excluded. The sequenced sample consisted of naive CD8+ T cells sorted from blood. What the cell subset or site label conveys for this sample: CD45RA+CCR7+. These receptors were obtained from a young man in good health.

The J gene is TRBJ2-1, the V gene TRBV11-2; D remains ambiguous. This CDR3 region has 15 residues. The germline V gene encodes CDR1 SGHAT and CDR2 FQNNGV. Trimming shortened V by 5 bases and J by 4 bases, and 15 bases separated the two germline ends. The CDR3 sequence is CASSLKVASYNEQFF. As DNA, the CDR3 is TGTGCCAGCAGCCTAAAGGTAGCCTCATACAATGAGCAGTTCTTC.

V gene TRBV5-4 combines with J gene TRBJ2-5; D is uncertain. The CDR3 spans 17 residues. Germline CDR1 SGHNT, CDR2 YYREEE (reference sequence). Trimming took off 2 bases at V and 0 bases at J, with 17 bases between the two ends. The CDR3 protein is CASSFSISLADQETQYF. In DNA, the CDR3 is TGTGCCAGCAGCTTTAGCATCTCTTTAGCCGACCAAGAGACCCAGTACTTC.

A remark on this clone: Other DNA sequences in the same sample also yield this CDR3. The chain is built from TRBV27 and TRBJ2-7; D not resolved. V was clipped by 2 bases and J by 2 bases, with 7 bases between them. Germline assignment: CDR1 MNHEY and CDR2 SMNVEV (reference sequence). The CDR3 runs to 13 residues. CDR3 in amino acids: CASSLGPPYEQYF. CDR3 DNA: TGTGCCAGCAGTTTAGGACCGCCCTACGAGCAGTACTTC.

The V gene is TRBV4-1, the J gene TRBJ2-7; unclear D gene. Germline CDR1 is MGHRA and CDR2 is YSYEKL. V was pared by 2 bases and J by 8 bases, with 13 bases between. The CDR3 loop spans 13 amino acids. The CDR3 loop reads CASSQQTPAQQYF. DNA of the CDR3: TGCGCCAGCAGCCAACAGACCCCTGCCCAGCAGTACTTC.

The chain joins TRBV14 to TRBJ2-7; D perhaps matches TRBD2 (5 bases). V dropped 3 bases and J dropped 2 bases, with 17 bases sitting between them. The germline gives CDR1 SGHDN, CDR2 FVKESK. This CDR3 contains 16 residues. CDR3 region: CASSQTTLGLAYEQYF. The CDR3 DNA reads TGTGCCAGCAGCCAGACTACCCTCGGGTTAGCCTACGAGCAGTACTTC.

The chain uses TRBV11-2 and TRBJ2-1; 7 nucleotides line up with TRBD2. CDR3 length equals 19 residues. Unmatched junction bases numbered 21, after V lost 5 bases and J lost 5 bases. Germline CDR1 reads SGHAT; CDR2 reads FQNNGV. CDR3 loop: CASSLLASTGISRDNEQFF. DNA for the CDR3: TGTGCCAGCAGCCTACTAGCGTCAACGGGAATTAGTAGGGACAATGAGCAGTTCTTC.

The chain joins TRBV11-2 to TRBJ1-3; 7 nucleotides match TRBD1. The J segment lost 4 bases and the V segment lost 7 bases, leaving 13 bases of the junction unmatched. Germline V gene lookup returns CDR1 SGHAT and CDR2 FQNNGV. This CDR3 comprises 16 residues. CDR3 DNA sequence: TGTGCCAGCAACGACCGGACAGGATCGGAAGGAAACACCATATATTTT. It yields the protein CASNDRTGSEGNTIYF.

The chain carries TRBV7-6 and TRBJ2-7, with D possibly TRBD1 on 5 matching bases. V lost 5 bases to trimming and J lost 2 bases, with 10 bases between them. The length of the CDR3 is 13 residues. Germline CDR1 reads SGHVS; CDR2 reads FNYEAQ. This CDR3 reads CASSPRQTYEQYF. The CDR3 DNA reads TGTGCCAGCAGCCCACGACAGACCTACGAGCAGTACTTC. The entire variable domain, with the rest obtained from reference TRBV7-6 and TRBJ2-7, is as follows: GAGVSQSPRYKVTKRGQDVALRCDPISGHVSLYWYRQALGQGPEFLTYFNYEAQQDKSGLPNDRFSAERPEGSISTLTIQRTEQRDSAMYRCASSPRQTYEQYFGPGTRLTVT.

V and J are TRBV7-6 and TRBJ2-2; possible D gene TRBD2, 5 bases. The V end was cut by 10 bases, the J end by 1 base, with 10 bases between. Germline values: CDR1 SGHVS, CDR2 FNYEAQ. The CDR3 spans 13 residues. CDR3 residues: CANLRENTGELFF. CDR3 nucleotide sequence: TGTGCCAACCTGAGGGAGAACACCGGGGAGCTGTTTTTT.

This clone was seen only a few times. The same CDR3 can be traced to other DNA sequences in this sample. J is TRBJ1-1 and V is TRBV27; D is unresolved. The CDR3 consists of 11 residues. Trimming pared 2 bases from V and 4 bases from J, leaving 2 bases between. Germline V CDR1 and CDR2: MNHEY, SMNVEV (reference sequence). The CDR3 DNA reads as TGTGCCAGCAGTTTAGGCACTGAAGCTTTCTTT. Translating gives CASSLGTEAFF.

This clone showed up just once. This chain links TRBV4-2 with TRBJ1-1; D unclear. The CDR3 has 17 residues. Germline loops: CDR1 LGHNA, CDR2 YNFKEQ. V was pared by 1 base and J by 6 bases, with 21 bases between. The chain's CDR3 is CASSQVGIAPRIAEAFF. The CDR3 DNA is TGTGCCAGCAGCCAAGTTGGGATCGCCCCCCGAATCGCTGAAGCTTTCTTT.

Here the CDR3 reads CASSLFSSSEQYF. The CDR3 nucleotides are TGTGCCAGCAGCTTATTTTCCAGTTCCGAGCAGTACTTC. This chain uses TRBV7-9 with TRBJ2-7; D unclear. From germline, CDR1 is SEHNR and CDR2 FQNEAQ (reference sequence). CDR3 size: 13 residues. Trimming cost V 2 bases and J 6 bases, with 11 bases left between them.

This chain connects TRBV6-5 to TRBJ1-2; 8 bases match TRBD1. This CDR3 is built from 15 residues. Germline V gene data show CDR1 as MNHEY and CDR2 as SVGAGI. The V gene end was trimmed by 0 bases and the J gene end by 4 bases; junction bases not matched to a gene: 4. The CDR3 here is CASSYSQGAPYGYTF. The CDR3 nucleotides are TGTGCCAGCAGTTACTCGCAGGGGGCGCCCTATGGCTACACCTTC.